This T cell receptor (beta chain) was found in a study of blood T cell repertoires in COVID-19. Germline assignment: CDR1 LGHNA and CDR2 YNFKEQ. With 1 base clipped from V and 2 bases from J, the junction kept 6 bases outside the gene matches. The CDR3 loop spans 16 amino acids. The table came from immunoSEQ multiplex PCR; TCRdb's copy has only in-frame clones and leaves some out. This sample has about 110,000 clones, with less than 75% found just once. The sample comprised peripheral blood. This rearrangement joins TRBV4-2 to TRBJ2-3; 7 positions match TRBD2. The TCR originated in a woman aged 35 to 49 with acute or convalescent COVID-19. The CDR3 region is CASSQGPGGVTDTQYF. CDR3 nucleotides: TGTGCCAGCAGCCAAGGTCCGGGGGGAGTCACAGATACGCAGTATTTT.